This TCR beta chain was obtained from a study of blood T cell repertoires in COVID-19. Study in general: The origin of the acute and convalescent COVID-19 samples was the United States, Italy and Spain. PBMCs, B-cell-depleted T cells, or T cells provided the cDNA or gDNA that made up the material.

The method was immunoSEQ multiplex PCR; TCRdb's version includes in-frame clones alone and lacks a portion of them. This table has about 140,000 clones, 70% to 80% appearing once. Trimming pared 3 bases from V and 9 bases from J, leaving 12 bases between. The CDR3 contains 13 residues. From germline, CDR1 is MDHEN and CDR2 SYDVKM. The origin of this receptor is a man aged 45-65 years with acute or convalescent COVID-19. The chain joins TRBV28 to TRBJ2-1, with TRBD2 as a possible D gene (6 bases). The specimen sequenced was peripheral blood. CDR3 coding DNA: TGTGCCAGCAGTTTTCAACTGGAGGGTGAGCAGTTCTTC. Translated: CASSFQLEGEQFF.